Listed below are T cell receptor beta chains from one sample, sequenced in a study of T cells after yellow fever vaccination. TCRdb ran MiXCR on the 5' RACE reads and lists one entry per CDR3 protein. The sample includes 240,000 or so distinct CDR3 sequences, about 7% of them seen just once. This specimen consisted of CD4+ T cells sorted from PBMCs, obtained 15 days after the yellow fever booster vaccination. The receptors were gathered from a man aged 25 to 40 who received the YFV17D yellow fever vaccine. The CDR3 runs from the conserved cysteine through the conserved F or W. The order of the fields is V gene, J gene, D gene, clone size, CDR3 DNA, CDR3 protein. The D gene is left open where the match is weak. Rows give clone size only sometimes, using once, few, many, or a class for an expanded clone.

V: TRBV20-1; J: TRBJ2-5; D: TRBD1; size: -; DNA: TGCAGTGCTAGGGACAGGGAAGAGACCCAGTACTTC; CDR3: CSARDREETQYF
V: TRBV19; J: TRBJ2-3; D: -; size: -; DNA: TGTGCCAGTACCGACAGACGTACCACAGATACGCAGTATTTT; CDR3: CASTDRRTTDTQYF
V: TRBV20-1; J: TRBJ2-1; D: TRBD2; size: few; DNA: TGCAGTGCCCTACGGGAGCGGGAAATTTACAATGAGCAGTTCTTC; CDR3: CSALREREIYNEQFF
V: TRBV7-2; J: TRBJ2-2; D: -; size: few; DNA: TGTGCCAGCAGCTTACCCCGGGGGGAGCTGTTTTTT; CDR3: CASSLPRGELFF
V: TRBV29-1; J: TRBJ1-2; D: -; size: -; DNA: TGCAGCGTTGCCGGGGACTATTATGGCTACACCTTC; CDR3: CSVAGDYYGYTF
V: TRBV5-1; J: TRBJ2-5; D: -; size: few; DNA: TGCGCCAGCAGCTTGGGGCAGTCCTTCGGGGAGACCCAGTACTTC; CDR3: CASSLGQSFGETQYF
V: TRBV4-2; J: TRBJ2-2; D: -; size: many; DNA: TGTGCCAGCAGACTAGGGGGGGACTCCAGCACCGGGGAGCTGTTTTTT; CDR3: CASRLGGDSSTGELFF
V: TRBV20-1; J: TRBJ2-7; D: TRBD1; size: -; DNA: TGCAGTGCTAGTACAGACAGGGCCAAGTACGAGCAGTACTTC; CDR3: CSASTDRAKYEQYF
V: TRBV7-9; J: TRBJ2-1; D: TRBD2; size: -; DNA: TGTGCCAGCAGCGCGATTAGCGGGCGGTATGAGCAGTTCTTC; CDR3: CASSAISGRYEQFF
V: TRBV20-1; J: TRBJ2-6; D: TRBD2; size: few; DNA: TGCAGTGCACGCTCCGGACTAGCGGGAGTATCTGGGGCCAACGTCCTGACTTTC; CDR3: CSARSGLAGVSGANVLTF
V: TRBV7-6; J: TRBJ2-7; D: -; size: few; DNA: TGTGCCAGCAGCTCCGGTGGGCCGCGGGGCTCCTACGAGCAGTACTTC; CDR3: CASSSGGPRGSYEQYF
V: TRBV7-8; J: TRBJ2-7; D: TRBD1; size: -; DNA: TGTGCCAGCAGGGAACCCGGGACAGGGGTCTACGAGCAGTACTTC; CDR3: CASREPGTGVYEQYF
V: TRBV7-9; J: TRBJ1-6; D: TRBD1; size: many; DNA: TGTGCCAGCAGCTTAGGGCGACAGGGCTATAATTCACCCCTCCACTTT; CDR3: CASSLGRQGYNSPLHF
V: TRBV5-6; J: TRBJ1-2; D: -; size: -; DNA: TGTGCCAGCAGCCCCCAGCGCTGGGAGTATGGCTACACCTTC; CDR3: CASSPQRWEYGYTF
V: TRBV9; J: TRBJ2-7; D: -; size: -; DNA: TGTGCCAGCAGAAGGCAGGCATGCTACGAGCAGTACTTC; CDR3: CASRRQACYEQYF
V: TRBV25-1; J: TRBJ2-5; D: -; size: -; DNA: TGTGCCAGCAGTGTCCCGGGGGCCGACGAGACCCAGTACTTC; CDR3: CASSVPGADETQYF
V: TRBV28; J: TRBJ2-1; D: -; size: -; DNA: TGTGCCAGCTTCCGATACAATGAGCAGTTCTTC; CDR3: CASFRYNEQFF
V: TRBV5-1; J: TRBJ2-2; D: -; size: -; DNA: TGCGCCAGCACACTAGAGGACAATGTCGGGGATCTGTTTTTT; CDR3: CASTLEDNVGDLFF
V: TRBV7-2; J: TRBJ2-4; D: TRBD1; size: few; DNA: TGTGCCAGCAGCAGCCGGGACAGGCTCAACATTCAGTACTTC; CDR3: CASSSRDRLNIQYF
V: TRBV20-1; J: TRBJ2-7; D: TRBD2; size: -; DNA: TGCAGTGCTAATAGCGGGTCCACCTACGAGCAGTACTTC; CDR3: CSANSGSTYEQYF
V: TRBV4-2; J: TRBJ2-1; D: TRBD2; size: -; DNA: TGTGCCAGCAGCGGCAAGGGACTAGCGGGAGAAGGATCCTACAATGAGCAGTTCTTC; CDR3: CASSGKGLAGEGSYNEQFF
V: TRBV7-9; J: TRBJ2-7; D: TRBD2; size: -; DNA: TGTGCCAGCAGCTTAGACGGACTAGCGGGAGGCGAGCAGTACTTC; CDR3: CASSLDGLAGGEQYF
V: TRBV7-2; J: TRBJ1-5; D: -; size: -; DNA: TGTGCCAGCAGCTTAGGAGGGTTTATGTATCAGCCCCAGCATTTT; CDR3: CASSLGGFMYQPQHF
V: TRBV6-2/TRBV6-3; J: TRBJ2-1; D: -; size: few; DNA: TGTGCCAGCAGTTACACCGCCCGGGGGATCTCCTACAATGAGCAGTTCTTC; CDR3: CASSYTARGISYNEQFF
V: TRBV12-3/TRBV12-4; J: TRBJ1-1; D: -; size: -; DNA: TGTGCCAGCAGTTCGAGGCCGAACACTGAAGCTTTCTTT; CDR3: CASSSRPNTEAFF
V: TRBV6-1; J: TRBJ2-2; D: -; size: few; DNA: TGTGCCAGCAGGAAGAGGGGTGAAAACACCGGGGAGCTGTTTTTT; CDR3: CASRKRGENTGELFF
V: TRBV29-1; J: TRBJ2-7; D: TRBD1; size: -; DNA: TGCAGCGTTGAAGAGGGACAGGGGAACGGCTACGAGCAGTACTTC; CDR3: CSVEEGQGNGYEQYF
V: TRBV29-1; J: TRBJ1-2; D: -; size: many; DNA: TGCAGCGTGTACTCTGGGGGGGCGCGGATTTCTGGCTACACCTTC; CDR3: CSVYSGGARISGYTF
V: TRBV4-3; J: TRBJ2-7; D: -; size: few; DNA: TGCGCCAGCAGCCAAGATCGGTACAGGCACGAGCAGTACTTC; CDR3: CASSQDRYRHEQYF
V: TRBV18; J: TRBJ2-7; D: -; size: many; DNA: TGTGCCAGCTCACCACCAGGGCCCTCCTACGAGCAGTACTTC; CDR3: CASSPPGPSYEQYF
V: TRBV5-1; J: TRBJ2-7; D: TRBD1; size: -; DNA: TGCGCCAGCAGCACCCGACAGGGCCCGATCAAGTTCTCTAGCTACGAGCAGTACTTC; CDR3: CASSTRQGPIKFSSYEQYF
V: TRBV20-1; J: TRBJ1-5; D: -; size: few; DNA: TGCAGTGCGACGGGAGGGGGGCCCCAGCATTTT; CDR3: CSATGGGPQHF
V: TRBV12-3/TRBV12-4; J: TRBJ1-4; D: -; size: -; DNA: TGTGCCAGCAGTTTTAGAGGAAAAAATGAAAAACTGTTTTTT; CDR3: CASSFRGKNEKLFF
V: TRBV29-1; J: TRBJ2-5; D: TRBD1; size: few; DNA: TGCAGCGTTGAAGGGGGACAGGGTGAGACCCAGTACTTC; CDR3: CSVEGGQGETQYF
V: TRBV5-1; J: TRBJ2-1; D: -; size: few; DNA: TGCGCCAGCAGCTCTATCGGAGTCTACAATGAGCAGTTCTTC; CDR3: CASSSIGVYNEQFF
V: TRBV12-3/TRBV12-4; J: TRBJ2-1; D: -; size: many; DNA: TGTGCCAGCAGTTTAGGAGGTCTCAATGAGCAGTTCTTC; CDR3: CASSLGGLNEQFF
V: TRBV4-2; J: TRBJ1-2; D: -; size: few; DNA: TGTGCCAGCAGCCAAGATTTCCAGAATCTCTATGGCTACACCTTC; CDR3: CASSQDFQNLYGYTF
V: TRBV20-1; J: TRBJ2-3; D: TRBD2; size: -; DNA: TGCAGTGCTAGAAAGCCTAGTGAGGCGGGAGTCGTAGATACGCAGTATTTT; CDR3: CSARKPSEAGVVDTQYF
V: TRBV7-9; J: TRBJ2-1; D: TRBD2; size: few; DNA: TGTGCCAGCAGCTCCGGGCTAGCGGTGGCCTACAATGAGCAGTTCTTC; CDR3: CASSSGLAVAYNEQFF
V: TRBV27; J: TRBJ2-3; D: TRBD1; size: many; DNA: TGTGCCAGCAGTCCCGGGACAGTCAATACGCAGTATTTT; CDR3: CASSPGTVNTQYF
V: TRBV3-1; J: TRBJ2-6; D: -; size: many; DNA: TGTGCCAGCAGCCAAAGGGGCGGAGCTGGGGCCAACGTCCTGACTTTC; CDR3: CASSQRGGAGANVLTF
V: TRBV27; J: TRBJ1-1; D: -; size: many; DNA: TGTGCCAGCACCGCGACAGCCGGGACTGAAGCTTTCTTT; CDR3: CASTATAGTEAFF
V: TRBV6-2/TRBV6-3; J: TRBJ2-5; D: TRBD1; size: many; DNA: TGTGCCAGCAGCAATTGGGACAGAGAGACCCAGTACTTC; CDR3: CASSNWDRETQYF
V: TRBV10-1; J: TRBJ2-1; D: -; size: -; DNA: TGCGCCAGCAGTGACTCCTATGGGGGGCATCGAAATAAGCAGTTCTTC; CDR3: CASSDSYGGHRNKQFF
V: TRBV7-2; J: TRBJ2-1; D: TRBD2; size: many; DNA: TGTGCCAGCAGCTCCCAGGGTAGCGGGATGTACAATGAGCAGTTCTTC; CDR3: CASSSQGSGMYNEQFF
V: TRBV3-1; J: TRBJ2-3; D: -; size: many; DNA: TGTGCCAGCAGCCAGGTGGGGAGAAGCACAGATACGCAGTATTTT; CDR3: CASSQVGRSTDTQYF
V: TRBV20-1; J: TRBJ1-2; D: -; size: -; DNA: TGCAGTGCTAGCCGAGATAACTATGGCTACACCTTC; CDR3: CSASRDNYGYTF
V: TRBV20-1; J: TRBJ2-7; D: -; size: many; DNA: TGCAGTGCTAGAATGGGCGGTCCAACCTACGAGCAGTACTTC; CDR3: CSARMGGPTYEQYF
V: TRBV4-3; J: TRBJ1-5; D: -; size: few; DNA: TGCGCCAGCAGCCAAGATCTGGGGGTTGTAGGGCAGCCCCAGCATTTT; CDR3: CASSQDLGVVGQPQHF
V: TRBV19; J: TRBJ2-3; D: TRBD2; size: -; DNA: TGTGCCAGTAGTGATGGCGGCGGGAGAATAGGAGATACGCAGTATTTT; CDR3: CASSDGGGRIGDTQYF
V: TRBV7-2; J: TRBJ2-5; D: TRBD1; size: -; DNA: TGTGCCAGCAGCTTATTCGGGGACAGGGAACAAGAGACCCAGTACTTC; CDR3: CASSLFGDREQETQYF
V: TRBV10-2; J: TRBJ1-1; D: -; size: -; DNA: -; CDR3: CASSSSNTEAFF
V: TRBV15; J: TRBJ2-1; D: TRBD2; size: -; DNA: TGTGCCACCAGCATCCAGCGGGAGGCCTCACTTTCGAATGAGCAGTTCTTC; CDR3: CATSIQREASLSNEQFF
V: TRBV9; J: TRBJ2-7; D: TRBD1; size: many; DNA: TGTGCCAGCAGCCCAGGGACAGACGAAGCCTACGAGCAGTACTTC; CDR3: CASSPGTDEAYEQYF
V: TRBV20-1; J: TRBJ2-3; D: TRBD1; size: -; DNA: TGCAGTGCTAAGGGGGACAGGGGATCCACAGATACGCAGTATTTT; CDR3: CSAKGDRGSTDTQYF
V: TRBV9; J: TRBJ2-7; D: -; size: few; DNA: TGTGCCAGCAGCCCCTACTCGGGTGGCAGATCCTACGAGCAGTACTTC; CDR3: CASSPYSGGRSYEQYF
V: TRBV3-1; J: TRBJ2-7; D: -; size: -; DNA: TGTGCCAGCAGCCTCTTCTTGAGGGCCTACGAGCAGTACTTC; CDR3: CASSLFLRAYEQYF
V: TRBV5-1; J: TRBJ2-1; D: TRBD1; size: few; DNA: TGCGCCAGCAGCTTCGACAGGGGGCTTTACAATGAGCAGTTCTTC; CDR3: CASSFDRGLYNEQFF
V: TRBV25-1; J: TRBJ2-6; D: -; size: few; DNA: TGTGCCAGCAGTGGTTCGGGGGCCAACGTCCTGACTTTC; CDR3: CASSGSGANVLTF